This is a list of T cell receptor beta chains from one sample in a study of blood T cell repertoires in COVID-19. The repertoire was sequenced with immunoSEQ multiplex PCR; TCRdb's copy has only in-frame clones and lacks some. The sample holds under 200,000 clones, 85% seen once. Sequencing used peripheral blood. The receptors derive from a middle-aged man with acute or convalescent COVID-19. Each CDR3 is given with its conserved first and last residue. D genes are given only for firm matches.

V gene: TRBV3-1/TRBV3-2
D gene: TRBD1
J gene: TRBJ2-5
CDR3 protein: CASSHLGTGDETQYF

V gene: TRBV5-6
D gene: .
J gene: TRBJ1-1
CDR3 protein: CASGRASGFWPEAFF

V gene: TRBV25-1
D gene: .
J gene: TRBJ1-2
CDR3 protein: CASSEMVRAGGYTF

V gene: TRBV2
D gene: .
J gene: TRBJ1-3
CDR3 protein: CASNQGISGNTIYF

V gene: TRBV27
D gene: TRBD1
J gene: TRBJ2-5
CDR3 protein: CASSLLGQGQETQYF

V gene: TRBV5-1
D gene: .
J gene: TRBJ1-1
CDR3 protein: CASSSRGQNTEAFF

V gene: TRBV18
D gene: TRBD1
J gene: TRBJ1-6
CDR3 protein: CASSPPGQFNSPLHF

V gene: TRBV5-6
D gene: TRBD1
J gene: TRBJ1-6
CDR3 protein: CASSLMQGGYSPLHF

V gene: TRBV5-6
D gene: .
J gene: TRBJ1-2
CDR3 protein: CASSWDTKNYGYTF

V gene: TRBV6-2/TRBV6-3
D gene: .
J gene: TRBJ2-3
CDR3 protein: CASSYGIAIDTQYF

V gene: TRBV6-5
D gene: .
J gene: TRBJ2-5
CDR3 protein: CASSYSISSETQYF

V gene: TRBV5-1
D gene: .
J gene: TRBJ2-1
CDR3 protein: CASSLGAAYNEQFF

V gene: TRBV4-2
D gene: TRBD2
J gene: TRBJ2-3
CDR3 protein: CASGGLAPDTQYF

V gene: TRBV19
D gene: TRBD1
J gene: TRBJ1-5
CDR3 protein: CASEQGANQPQHF

V gene: TRBV29-1
D gene: TRBD1
J gene: TRBJ1-4
CDR3 protein: CSVRRGTGNEKLFF

V gene: TRBV5-5
D gene: .
J gene: TRBJ1-4
CDR3 protein: CASSPAGMNEKLFF

V gene: TRBV28
D gene: .
J gene: TRBJ1-5
CDR3 protein: CASSFQQTSNQPQHF

V gene: TRBV15
D gene: TRBD1
J gene: TRBJ1-3
CDR3 protein: CATSTILGQGGRNTIYF

V gene: TRBV5-1
D gene: .
J gene: TRBJ2-3
CDR3 protein: CASSLVGVADTQYF

V gene: TRBV13
D gene: .
J gene: TRBJ1-1
CDR3 protein: CASSLRGRMNTEAFF

V gene: TRBV30
D gene: .
J gene: TRBJ1-4
CDR3 protein: CAWSTQTAQNEKLFF

V gene: TRBV15
D gene: .
J gene: TRBJ1-1
CDR3 protein: CATSRDQQQAFF

V gene: TRBV28
D gene: TRBD1
J gene: TRBJ1-5
CDR3 protein: CASTPDRGYNQPQHF

V gene: TRBV5-4
D gene: .
J gene: TRBJ1-4
CDR3 protein: CASSQDEKLFF

V gene: TRBV2
D gene: .
J gene: TRBJ2-2
CDR3 protein: CASTPRDTGELFF

V gene: TRBV25-1
D gene: .
J gene: TRBJ2-2
CDR3 protein: CASSPRGSNTGELFF

V gene: TRBV20-1
D gene: .
J gene: TRBJ1-1
CDR3 protein: CSATGSFF

V gene: TRBV7-3
D gene: .
J gene: TRBJ2-1
CDR3 protein: CASSLRGDPYNEQFF

V gene: TRBV12-3/TRBV12-4
D gene: .
J gene: TRBJ1-1
CDR3 protein: CASSFGTEAFF

V gene: TRBV28
D gene: .
J gene: TRBJ1-6
CDR3 protein: CASSLTDNSPLHF

V gene: TRBV28
D gene: .
J gene: TRBJ2-2
CDR3 protein: CASRDRTNTGELFF